One T cell receptor (beta chain) is described in this entry. What it binds is not known. Profiling relied on immunoSEQ multiplex PCR, and the TCRdb table lists in-frame clones only, not all of them. The sample yields some 150,000 clones, about 90% seen once. The data are from a study of T cell responses to AZD1222 COVID-19 vaccine. Broader study findings: As reported, nearly half of all spike-specific TCRs target variant regions that are unmutated. Elevations in Spike-specific TCR breadth and depth followed administration of two AZD1222 doses.

Germline CDR1 SGHRS, CDR2 YFSETQ. The CDR3 spans 15 residues. Losses at the gene ends were 2 bases for V and 4 bases for J; bases not matched to a gene: 8. This clonotype originated in an adult in good health. Source: peripheral blood, taken on day 0 of AZD1222 vaccination. The chain combines TRBV5-1 with TRBJ1-2, with TRBD1 identical over 7 bases. The DNA for the CDR3 is TGCGCCAGCAGCTTTGACAGGGTCGGTGCCTATGGCTACACCTTC. It yields the protein CASSFDRVGAYGYTF.